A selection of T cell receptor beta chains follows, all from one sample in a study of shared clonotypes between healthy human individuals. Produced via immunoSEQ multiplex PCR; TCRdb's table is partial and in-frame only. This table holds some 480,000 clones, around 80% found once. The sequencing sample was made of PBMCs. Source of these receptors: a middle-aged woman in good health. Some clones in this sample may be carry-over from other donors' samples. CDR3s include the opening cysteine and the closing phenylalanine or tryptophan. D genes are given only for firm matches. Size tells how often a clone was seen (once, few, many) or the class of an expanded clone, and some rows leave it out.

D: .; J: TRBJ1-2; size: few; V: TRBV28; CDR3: CASSWDLGYTF; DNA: TGTGCCAGCAGTTGGGACCTTGGCTACACCTTC
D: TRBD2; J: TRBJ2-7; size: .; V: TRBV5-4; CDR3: CASSPRDGRALYEQYF; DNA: TGTGCCAGCAGCCCGAGGGACGGGAGGGCCCTCTACGAGCAGTACTTC
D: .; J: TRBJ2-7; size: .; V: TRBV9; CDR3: CASSPGTSYEQYF; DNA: TGTGCCAGCAGCCCCGGGACATCCTACGAGCAGTACTTC
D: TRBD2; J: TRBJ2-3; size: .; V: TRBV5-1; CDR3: CASGGGVTDTQYF; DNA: TGCGCCAGCGGGGGAGGGGTCACAGATACGCAGTATTTT
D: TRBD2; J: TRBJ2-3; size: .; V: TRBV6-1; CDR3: CASSEVLAGTDTQYF; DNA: TGTGCCAGCAGTGAAGTGCTAGCGGGGACAGATACGCAGTATTTT
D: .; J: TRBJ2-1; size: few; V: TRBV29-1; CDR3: CSVGLAPNEQFF; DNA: TGCAGCGTTGGTCTAGCTCCCAATGAGCAGTTCTTC
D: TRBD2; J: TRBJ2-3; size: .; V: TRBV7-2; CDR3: CASSLRGGLLAHTQYF; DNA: TGTGCCAGCAGCTTACGGGGGGGGTTACTAGCACATACGCAGTATTTT
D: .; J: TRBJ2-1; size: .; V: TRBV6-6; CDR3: CASSSDFWGQFF; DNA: TGTGCCAGCAGTTCTGACTTTTGGGGGCAGTTCTTC
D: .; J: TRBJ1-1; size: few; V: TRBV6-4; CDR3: CASSDEGGTEAFF; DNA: TGTGCCAGCAGTGACGAAGGGGGCACTGAAGCTTTCTTT
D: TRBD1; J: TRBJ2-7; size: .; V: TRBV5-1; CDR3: CASSVDRFGSEQYF; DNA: TGCGCCAGCAGCGTGGACAGGTTCGGTAGCGAGCAGTACTTC
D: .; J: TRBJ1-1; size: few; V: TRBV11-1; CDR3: CASSPSNRGENTEAFF; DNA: TGTGCCAGCAGCCCATCAAATAGGGGGGAAAACACTGAAGCTTTCTTT
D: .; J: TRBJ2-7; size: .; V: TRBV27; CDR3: CASSTRTVPSEQYF; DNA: TGTGCCAGCAGTACAAGGACAGTTCCCAGCGAGCAGTACTTC
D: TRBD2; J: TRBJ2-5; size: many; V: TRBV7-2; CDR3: CASSIGLAGIETQYF; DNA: TGTGCCAGCAGCATCGGACTAGCGGGAATAGAGACCCAGTACTTC
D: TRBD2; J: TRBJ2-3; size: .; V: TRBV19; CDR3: CAVRASGSTDTQYF; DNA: TGTGCCGTAAGGGCTAGCGGCAGCACAGATACGCAGTATTTT
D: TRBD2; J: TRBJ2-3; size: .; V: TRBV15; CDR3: CATSRDWREGGDTQYF; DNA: TGTGCCACCAGCAGAGATTGGCGGGAGGGCGGCGATACGCAGTATTTT
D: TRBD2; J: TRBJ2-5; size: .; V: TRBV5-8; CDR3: CASSFRGGGAAETQYF; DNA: TGTGCCAGCAGCTTCCGTGGCGGGGGGGCGGCAGAGACCCAGTACTTC
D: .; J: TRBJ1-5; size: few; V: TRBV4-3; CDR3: CASSQERLSNQPQHF; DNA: TGCGCCAGCAGCCAAGAGAGGCTTAGCAATCAGCCCCAGCATTTT
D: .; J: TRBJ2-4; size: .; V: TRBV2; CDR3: CASSSHIQYF; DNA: TGTGCCAGCTCCTCTCACATTCAGTACTTC
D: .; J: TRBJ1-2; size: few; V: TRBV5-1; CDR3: CASSLDSDAGYGYTF; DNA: TGCGCCAGCAGCTTGGATTCCGACGCTGGGTATGGCTACACCTTC
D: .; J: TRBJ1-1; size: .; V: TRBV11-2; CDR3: CASSLAALNTEAFF; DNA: TGTGCCAGCAGCTTAGCAGCCCTGAACACTGAAGCTTTCTTT
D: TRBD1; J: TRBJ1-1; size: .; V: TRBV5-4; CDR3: CASSADRGNTEAFF; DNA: TGTGCCAGCAGCGCGGACAGGGGGAACACTGAAGCTTTCTTT
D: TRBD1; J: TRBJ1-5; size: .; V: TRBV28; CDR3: CASFKQGGGQPQHF; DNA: TGTGCCAGCTTCAAACAGGGGGGAGGTCAGCCCCAGCATTTT
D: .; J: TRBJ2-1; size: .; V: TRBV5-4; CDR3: CASSSAGTNEQFF; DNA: TGTGCCAGCAGCTCTGCAGGGACGAATGAGCAGTTCTTC
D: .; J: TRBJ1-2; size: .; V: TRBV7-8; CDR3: CASSSGGFNYGYTF; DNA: TGTGCCAGCAGCTCGGGAGGATTTAACTATGGCTACACCTTC
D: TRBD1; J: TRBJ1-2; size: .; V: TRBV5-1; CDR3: CASSREGQGSDGYTF; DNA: TGCGCCAGCAGCAGGGAAGGACAGGGTTCGGATGGCTACACCTTC
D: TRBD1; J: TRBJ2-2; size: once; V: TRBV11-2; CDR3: CASSLDWTGSNTGELFF; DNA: TGTGCCAGCAGCTTAGATTGGACAGGGTCAAACACCGGGGAGCTGTTTTTT
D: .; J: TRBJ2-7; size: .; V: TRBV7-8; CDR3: CASSRRSEGRGGEQYF; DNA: TGTGCCAGCAGCCGCCGGTCGGAGGGAAGGGGGGGCGAGCAGTACTTC
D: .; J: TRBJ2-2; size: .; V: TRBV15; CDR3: CATSRDVGTNTGELFF; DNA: TGTGCCACCAGCAGAGATGTCGGGACAAACACCGGGGAGCTGTTTTTT
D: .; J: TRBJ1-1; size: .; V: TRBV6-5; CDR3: CASSYTEGTEAFF; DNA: TGTGCCAGCAGCTATACAGAAGGCACTGAAGCTTTCTTT
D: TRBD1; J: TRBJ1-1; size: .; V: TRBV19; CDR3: CASSTRQGAKGSTEAFF; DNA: TGTGCCAGTAGTACCCGACAGGGGGCGAAGGGCAGCACTGAAGCTTTCTTT
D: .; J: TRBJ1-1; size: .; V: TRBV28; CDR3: CASSLWGREAFF; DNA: TGTGCCAGCAGTTTATGGGGTCGGGAAGCTTTCTTT
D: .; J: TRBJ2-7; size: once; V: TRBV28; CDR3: CASSLSALSSYEQYF; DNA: TGTGCCAGCAGTTTATCAGCACTGAGCTCCTACGAGCAGTACTTC
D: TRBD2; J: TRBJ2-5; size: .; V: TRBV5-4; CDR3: CASSPGVAGTQETQYF; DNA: TGTGCCAGCAGCCCCGGGGTAGCGGGAACCCAAGAGACCCAGTACTTC
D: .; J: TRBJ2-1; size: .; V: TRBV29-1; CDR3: CSLRARLTNNEQFF; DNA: TGCAGCCTGAGGGCACGACTTACCAACAATGAGCAGTTCTTC
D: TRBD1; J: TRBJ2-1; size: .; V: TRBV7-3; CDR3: CASSFRRTGRYNEQFF; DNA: TGTGCCAGCAGCTTCCGAAGGACAGGGAGATACAATGAGCAGTTCTTC
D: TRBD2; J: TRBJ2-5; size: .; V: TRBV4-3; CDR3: CASSQGAGLAGGPGETQYF; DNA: TGCGCCAGCAGCCAAGGGGCGGGTCTAGCGGGAGGGCCGGGGGAGACCCAGTACTTC
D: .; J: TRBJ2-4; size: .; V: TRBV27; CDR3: CASSSTGLAKNIQYF; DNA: TGTGCCAGCAGTTCCACAGGTCTGGCCAAAAACATTCAGTACTTC
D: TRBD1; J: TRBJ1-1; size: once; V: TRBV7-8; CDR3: CASSLEGQGGTEAFF; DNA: TGTGCCAGCAGCTTAGAGGGACAGGGAGGGACTGAAGCTTTCTTT
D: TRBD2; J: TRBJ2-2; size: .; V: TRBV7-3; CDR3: CASSPRGGRNTGELFF; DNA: TGTGCCAGCAGCCCCCGGGGCGGGAGAAACACCGGGGAGCTGTTTTTT
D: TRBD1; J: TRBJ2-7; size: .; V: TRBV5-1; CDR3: CASSLGAGQGGYEQYF; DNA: TGCGCCAGCAGCTTGGGAGCGGGACAGGGGGGCTACGAGCAGTACTTC
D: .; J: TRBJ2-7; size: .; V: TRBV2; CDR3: CASSGRESEQYF; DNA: TGTGCCAGCAGTGGGCGGGAAAGCGAGCAGTACTTC